The TCR beta chain under discussion was sequenced for a study of T cell changes during pregnancy in multiple sclerosis. The data were produced by immunoSEQ multiplex PCR, yet TCRdb's version contains in-frame clones alone and is incomplete. Of roughly 100,000 clones listed, about nine tenths are singletons. The clonotype originates from a female donor in good health, enrolled as a control in a pregnancy study. The sequences come from peripheral blood, collected in the second trimester of pregnancy.

The CDR3 here is CASSLVGTSGRAHEQYF. CDR3 DNA: TGTGCCAGCAGCTTAGTTGGGACTAGCGGGAGGGCGCACGAGCAGTACTTC. This rearrangement joins TRBV7-2 to TRBJ2-7, with 16 bases fitting TRBD2. The trim removed 1 base at V and 5 bases at J, leaving 5 bases unmatched. The CDR3 is 17 residues long. Germline-derived CDR1 and CDR2 are SGHTA and FQGNSA.